These 18 T cell receptor beta chains originate from one sample sequenced in a study of spatial heterogeneity in lung cancer. Study results and caveats: In tumors, expanded intratumoral alpha and beta TCR counts tracked mutation counts.

The antigens for these receptors are not known. Time point: sample taken at primary tumor resection. TCRdb re-called the 5' RACE reads through MiXCR, storing one row per CDR3 protein. The sample yields 9,500 to 12,000 distinct CDR3 sequences, 13% to 15% seen once. Sequenced here: lung tumor tissue, sampled at surgery. Receptor source: a male donor with early-stage non-small cell lung cancer.

The chain combines TRBV29-1 with TRBJ2-3; D is tentatively TRBD1 or TRBD2 (5 bases each). This CDR3 region has 14 residues. The germline V gene has CDR1 SQVTM and CDR2 ANQGSEA. Trimming shortened V by 3 bases and J by 2 bases, and 12 bases separated the two germline ends. The CDR3 DNA follows: TGCAGCGTTGATTCCGGGGCCTCCACAGATACGCAGTATTTT. It translates to CSVDSGASTDTQYF.

Ten or more counts support this clonotype. The chain combines TRBV28 with TRBJ2-7; D might be TRBD1 or TRBD2, each matching 6 bases. CDR3 length equals 15 residues. Trimming pared 3 bases from V and 4 bases from J, leaving 16 bases between. The germline gives CDR1 MDHEN, CDR2 SYDVKM. The CDR3 sequence is CASSFGGAGTYEQYF. As DNA, the CDR3 is TGTGCCAGCAGTTTTGGGGGCGCCGGGACTTACGAGCAGTACTTC.

The V call is TRBV11-2, the J call TRBJ2-1; D gene unclear. Trimming took 0 bases from V and 6 from J, leaving 12 bases between them. The CDR3 spans 15 residues. Germline CDR1 SGHAT, CDR2 FQNNGV. The CDR3 DNA reads as TGTGCCAGCAGCTTAGAAGCGTCGCTAGGCAATGAGCAGTTCTTC. Its protein product is CASSLEASLGNEQFF.

The chain combines TRBV29-1 with TRBJ1-1, with TRBD1 matching 10 bases. Germline trimming cut 2 bases from V and 6 bases from J; bases unmatched to any gene: 3. CDR1 is SQVTM, CDR2 ANQGSEA, per germline. The CDR3 loop spans 13 amino acids. Written as DNA, the CDR3 is TGCAGCGTTGAACGAGGACAGGGGGCTGAAGCTTTCTTT. Protein: CSVERGQGAEAFF.

By share of the sample, this clonotype is medium-sized. The V gene is TRBV28, the J gene TRBJ1-5; TRBD1 aligns across 8 bases. CDR3 length: 15 amino acids. Losses at the gene ends were 3 bases for V and 3 bases for J; bases not matched to a gene: 4. Germline V lookup: CDR1 MDHEN, CDR2 SYDVKM. Written as DNA, the CDR3 is TGTGCCAGCAGTTTTAGACAGGGGATCAATCAGCCCCAGCATTTT. The encoded protein is CASSFRQGINQPQHF.

This clonotype is termed medium-sized (0.01 to 0.1%). The rearrangement joins TRBV7-9 to TRBJ2-5; the match to TRBD1 covers 8 bases. This CDR3 comprises 14 residues. The germline CDR1 and CDR2 sequences are SEHNR and FQNEAQ (reference sequence). V dropped 5 bases and J dropped 5; count of bases not matched to a gene: 7. The CDR3 region has the DNA TGTGCCAGCAGCAAACCTACAGGGGGTGAGACCCAGTACTTC. Translating gives CASSKPTGGETQYF.

This clonotype appeared many times. The chain is built from TRBV18 and TRBJ2-1; the D is unclear. The CDR3 runs 15 residues. Trimming took 3 bases from V and 9 from J, leaving 18 bases between them. Germline V gene data show CDR1 as KGHSH and CDR2 as LQKENI. CDR3 loop: CASSPPSVRPVEQFF. CDR3 DNA sequence: TGTGCCAGCTCACCCCCTTCGGTGAGACCCGTTGAGCAGTTCTTC.

This clonotype was seen ten or more times. At one end, the junction sequence differs from germline, possibly due to a read error. The J gene is TRBJ1-1, the V gene TRBV7-9; no firm D call. This CDR3 contains 14 residues. Germline V gives CDR1 SEHNR, CDR2 FQNEAQ (reference sequence). The CDR3 protein is CASSSRPVNTEDFF. DNA for the CDR3: TGTGCCAGCAGCTCGAGACCGGTGAACACTGAAGATTTCTTT.

This clonotype is classed as medium-sized. This chain joins TRBV29-1 and TRBJ2-1; no firm D call. This CDR3 comprises 11 residues. Germline values: CDR1 SQVTM, CDR2 ANQGSEA. V lost 2 bases, J lost 6 bases, and 5 bases lay in between. In DNA form, the CDR3 reads TGCAGCGTTGAAATCTTCAATGAGCAGTTCTTC. Amino acids: CSVEIFNEQFF.

This clonotype has more than one count but fewer than ten. The chain uses TRBV11-2 and TRBJ1-3; 10 bases are shared with TRBD1. The CDR3 length is 16 residues. V shed 3 bases and J 3 bases; nucleotides not matched to a gene: 5. Germline assignment: CDR1 SGHAT and CDR2 FQNNGV. The CDR3 nucleotides are TGTGCCAGCAGCTTGACAGGGGGCGCGGGTGGAAACACCATATATTTT. Its translation: CASSLTGGAGGNTIYF.

Many counts were recorded for this clonotype. The CDR3 is CASKRTSDDNEQFF. CDR3 in DNA: TGTGCCAGCAAGCGGACTAGCGATGACAATGAGCAGTTCTTC. The chain joins TRBV28 to TRBJ2-1, with 9 bases identical to TRBD2. After removal of 7 bases from V and 5 bases from J, the junction contained 6 bases not matched to a gene. The CDR3 consists of 14 residues. Germline CDR1 is MDHEN and CDR2 is SYDVKM.

This clonotype was found many times. The CDR3, as DNA: TGTGCCAGCAGTCTGACTATCCCCACAGATACGCAGTATTTT. Its protein product is CASSLTIPTDTQYF. The chain has TRBV12-3 or TRBV12-4 and TRBJ2-3, with D possibly TRBD2 on 5 matching bases. The CDR3 length is 14 residues. Trimming removed 5 bases at V and 2 bases at J, with 11 bases between.

The chain uses TRBV12-3 or TRBV12-4 and TRBJ1-1; 8 bases line up with TRBD1. This CDR3 is built from 17 residues. V lost 4 bases, J lost 4 bases, and 14 bases stayed unmatched. The CDR3 DNA reads as TGTGCCAGCAGTTCTGGGGACAGGCCAAATAGCGGCACTGAAGCTTTCTTT. Its translation is CASSSGDRPNSGTEAFF.

This clonotype was observed a few times. The rearrangement links TRBV6-2 or TRBV6-3 to TRBJ2-7; 9 bases are shared with TRBD1. V trimming: 6 bases; J trimming: 8 bases; junction bases outside the gene matches: 5. This CDR3 contains 12 residues. Germline-derived CDR1 and CDR2 are MNHEY and SVGEGT. DNA of the CDR3: TGTGCCAGCAGCCCGACAGGGGGAAAGCAGTACTTC. It translates to CASSPTGGKQYF.

This clonotype has a count of ten or more. This chain connects TRBV20-1 to TRBJ1-6, with 8 positions matching TRBD1. This CDR3 is 14 amino acids long. Germline values: CDR1 DFQATT, CDR2 SNEGSKA (reference sequence). J lost 5 bases, V lost 6 bases, and 6 bases had no gene match. Here the CDR3 reads CSAAQDRDNSPLHF. The CDR3 DNA sequence: TGCAGTGCCGCCCAGGACAGGGATAATTCACCCCTCCACTTT.

In this sample, this clonotype turned up many times. V and J are TRBV20-1 and TRBJ2-5, with TRBD1 as a possible D gene (8 bases). The CDR3 extends over 16 amino acids. Per germline, CDR1 DFQATT and CDR2 SNEGSKA (reference sequence). The germline V and J ends were trimmed by 0 bases and 1 base, with 15 bases remaining between them. Written as DNA, the CDR3 is TGCAGTGCTAGAGAGGGGGGGACAGGCCGCCAAGAGACCCAGTACTTC. As protein: CSAREGGTGRQETQYF.

This clonotype has just a few counts. The CDR3 DNA sequence: TGCAGTGCTAGCGCGACGGACAGCAACACCGGGGAGCTGTTTTTT. This translates into CSASATDSNTGELFF. This chain connects TRBV20-1 to TRBJ2-2; a possible D gene is TRBD1 (6 bases). Germline V gene lookup returns CDR1 DFQATT and CDR2 SNEGSKA (reference sequence). With 3 bases removed from V and 2 bases from J, the gap between germline ends came to 13 bases. This CDR3 has 15 amino acids.

The rearrangement joins TRBV6-5 to TRBJ2-4; TRBD2 matches at 10 bases. CDR1 MNHEY and CDR2 SVGAGI come from the germline V gene. V shed 1 base and J 3 bases; nucleotides not matched to a gene: 18. This CDR3 comprises 21 residues. Here the CDR3 DNA reads TGTGCCAGCAGTTACTTGATTTACTCTTCACTAGCGGGAAAAGTCAAAAACATTCAGTACTTC. Its protein is CASSYLIYSSLAGKVKNIQYF.